The count of the clone carrying this TCR beta chain is one. The antigen is not known. The data are from a study of blood T cells in healthy people across ages. Study-wide results and limits: Diversity estimates drawn from one million T cells were deemed underestimates. Without sorted subsets, naive and antigen-experienced compartments could not be conclusively compared.

CDR3 length: 15 amino acids. Per germline, CDR1 KGHSH and CDR2 LQKENI. V was cut by 6 bases and J by 4 bases, with 15 bases left in between. Next came a second PCR, run for about 7 to 11 cycles, which used a sample-barcoded 5' primer along with a J-beta primer mix. TCRdb redid the calling of the 5' RACE reads with MiXCR, one entry per CDR3 protein. Of hundreds of thousands of distinct CDR3 sequences in the sample, 25% to 30% are singletons; the top ten hold about 3%. The sample was also reused in another study, on T cells of mothers and their children. This second study notes: For unrelated pairs as for related ones, thymic selection shapes TCR recombination output similarly. When mothers and children were related, their normalized repertoire overlap, which was always slightly higher, did not differ significantly from that of unrelated pairs.

Sequenced sample: blood. This receptor was taken from a boy aged 10-17 years in good health. V is TRBV18 and J is TRBJ2-2; D call uncertain. The CDR3, as DNA: TGTGCCAGCTCCTATTTATCCGACGGCACCGGGGAGCTGTTTTTT. Translated, it gives CASSYLSDGTGELFF.